This TCR beta chain was found in a study of blood T cell repertoires in COVID-19. The CDR3 covers 15 residues. With 2 bases removed from V and 7 bases from J, the gap between germline ends came to 14 bases. From germline, CDR1 is ENHRY and CDR2 SYGVKD. Sequencing was performed with immunoSEQ multiplex PCR; in TCRdb, only in-frame clones are kept and a portion is missing. The sample carries more than 65,000 clones, 80% to 85% recorded once. The rearrangement links TRBV10-3 to TRBJ1-4; TRBD1 might be the D (6 bases). This receptor was identified in a man in his fifties with acute or convalescent COVID-19. Sequencing input: peripheral blood. CDR3 residues: CAISERAGEGEKLFF. In DNA form, the CDR3 reads TGTGCCATCAGTGAGCGGGCAGGGGAAGGTGAAAAACTGTTTTTT.